This TCR beta chain is from a study of blood T cell repertoires in COVID-19. At the level of the study: T cells, B-cell-depleted T cells, or PBMCs provided the cDNA or gDNA that served as material.

Profiled with immunoSEQ multiplex PCR; TCRdb holds only in-frame clones, not every one. Of under 15,000 clones in the sample, about 93% are singletons; the top ten hold about 28%. The CDR3 consists of 12 residues. With V trimmed by 3 bases and J by 6 bases, 2 bases remained unmatched. Germline V gives CDR1 SGDLS, CDR2 YYNGEE. This chain links TRBV9 with TRBJ1-1; TRBD1 matches at 7 bases. The receptor's source is a woman in her sixties or seventies with active COVID-19. The specimen was peripheral blood. The CDR3 region is CASSEQGSEAFF. The CDR3 nucleotides are TGTGCCAGCAGCGAACAGGGGTCTGAAGCTTTCTTT.